Listed here are 3 T cell receptor beta chains from one sample, sequenced in a study of T cells after yellow fever vaccination. MiXCR was run by TCRdb on the 5' RACE reads, yielding one entry per CDR3 protein. This sample has around 250,000 distinct CDR3 sequences, with around 7% found just once. The sequencing used CD4+ T cells sorted from PBMCs, collected 15 days after the yellow fever booster vaccination. These TCRs come from a man aged 25-45 years who received the YFV17D yellow fever vaccine.

This clonotype came up a few times. The gene calls are TRBV20-1 and TRBJ2-7, with 11 bases fitting TRBD2. The CDR3 contains 17 residues. Per germline, CDR1 DFQATT and CDR2 SNEGSKA (reference sequence). The CDR3: CCASILAGAQGVHEQYF. The CDR3 DNA reads as TGCTGCGCTAGTATACTAGCGGGAGCCCAGGGCGTACACGAGCAGTACTTC.

This clonotype was found a few times. This chain links TRBV7-2 with TRBJ2-7, with D perhaps TRBD1 or TRBD2 (5 bases each). Trimming cost V 8 bases and J 3 bases, with 20 bases left between them. CDR1 is SGHTA, CDR2 FQGNSA, per germline. The CDR3 loop spans 15 amino acids. In nucleotides, the CDR3 is TGTGCCAGCTGTCAGGGTGGCGGGCAGCTCTACGAGCAGTACTTC. Its translation is CASCQGGGQLYEQYF.

This clonotype occurred a few times. The V gene is TRBV3-1, the J gene TRBJ2-3; perhaps D is TRBD1 or TRBD2 (6 bases each). The CDR3 has 17 amino acids. Looked up from germline, CDR1 is LGHDT and CDR2 is YNNKEL (reference sequence). Trimming removed 0 bases from V and 5 bases from J, with 18 bases in between. Here the CDR3 reads CASSQDRYDRRGDTQYF. CDR3 DNA: TGTGCCAGCAGCCAAGATAGGTATGACAGGAGGGGAGATACGCAGTATTTT.